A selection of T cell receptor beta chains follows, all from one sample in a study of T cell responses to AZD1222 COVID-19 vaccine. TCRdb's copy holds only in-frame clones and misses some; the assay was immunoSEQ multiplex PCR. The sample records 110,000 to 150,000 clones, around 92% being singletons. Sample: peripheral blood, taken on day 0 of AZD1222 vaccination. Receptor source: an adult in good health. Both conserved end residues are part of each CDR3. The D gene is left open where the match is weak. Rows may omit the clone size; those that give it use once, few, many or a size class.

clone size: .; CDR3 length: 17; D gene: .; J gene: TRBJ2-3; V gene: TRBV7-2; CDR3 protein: CASSLARDGSSTDTQYF; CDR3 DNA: TGTGCCAGCAGCTTAGCAAGGGACGGAAGTTCCACAGATACGCAGTATTTT
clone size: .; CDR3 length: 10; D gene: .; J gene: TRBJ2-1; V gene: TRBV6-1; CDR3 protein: CASSDETGFF; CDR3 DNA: TGTGCCAGCAGTGATGAAACTGGGTTCTTC
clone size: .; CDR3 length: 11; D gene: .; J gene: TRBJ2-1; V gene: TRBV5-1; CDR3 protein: CASSSGPGQFF; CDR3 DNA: TGCGCCAGCAGCTCGGGACCGGGGCAGTTCTTC
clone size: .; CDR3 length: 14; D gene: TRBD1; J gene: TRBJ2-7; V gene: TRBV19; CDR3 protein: CASSISGGPYEQYF; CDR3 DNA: TGTGCCAGTAGTATCTCAGGGGGCCCCTACGAGCAGTACTTC
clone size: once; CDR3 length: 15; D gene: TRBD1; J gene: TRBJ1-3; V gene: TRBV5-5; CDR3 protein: CASSWDRESGNTIYF; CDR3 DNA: TGTGCCAGCAGCTGGGACAGAGAATCTGGAAACACCATATATTTT
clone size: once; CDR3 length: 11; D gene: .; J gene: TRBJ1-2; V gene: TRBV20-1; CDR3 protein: CSAREPSGYTF; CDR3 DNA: TGCAGTGCAAGGGAACCCTCTGGCTACACCTTC
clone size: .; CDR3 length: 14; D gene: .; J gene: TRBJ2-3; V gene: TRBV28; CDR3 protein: CASKGPFGTDTQYF; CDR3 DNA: TGTGCCAGCAAGGGCCCATTTGGCACAGATACGCAGTATTTT
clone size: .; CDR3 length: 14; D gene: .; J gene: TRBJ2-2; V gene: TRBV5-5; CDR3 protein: CASSPHMNTGELFF; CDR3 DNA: TGTGCCAGCAGCCCCCACATGAACACCGGGGAGCTGTTTTTT
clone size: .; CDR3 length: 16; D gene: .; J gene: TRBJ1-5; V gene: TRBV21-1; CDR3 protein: CASSKYPGTDNQPQHF; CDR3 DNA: TGTGCCAGCAGCAAATACCCCGGGACAGACAATCAGCCCCAGCATTTT
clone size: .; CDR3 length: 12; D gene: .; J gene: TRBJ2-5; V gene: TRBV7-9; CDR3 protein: CASSLVTETQYF; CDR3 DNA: TGTGCCAGCAGCTTAGTAACGGAGACCCAGTACTTC
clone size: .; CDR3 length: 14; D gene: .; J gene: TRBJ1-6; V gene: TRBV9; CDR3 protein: CASSVTDYNSPLHF; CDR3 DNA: TGTGCCAGCAGCGTGACAGATTATAATTCACCCCTCCACTTT
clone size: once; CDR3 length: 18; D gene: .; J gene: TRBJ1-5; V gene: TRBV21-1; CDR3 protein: CASSKSPSTWQDNQPQHF; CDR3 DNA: TGTGCCAGCAGCAAATCCCCTTCGACCTGGCAGGACAATCAGCCCCAGCATTTT
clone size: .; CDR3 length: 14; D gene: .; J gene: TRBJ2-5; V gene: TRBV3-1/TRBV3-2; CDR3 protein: CASSQGNRKETQYF; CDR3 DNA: TGTGCCAGCAGCCAAGGGAACAGGAAAGAGACCCAGTACTTC
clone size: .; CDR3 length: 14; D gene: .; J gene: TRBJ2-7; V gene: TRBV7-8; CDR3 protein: CASSFLSGTYEQYF; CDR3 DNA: TGTGCCAGCAGCTTCCTGTCGGGAACCTACGAGCAGTACTTC
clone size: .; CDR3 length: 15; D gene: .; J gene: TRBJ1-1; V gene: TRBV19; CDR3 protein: CASTRVAGLNSEAFF; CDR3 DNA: TGTGCCAGTACTAGGGTGGCAGGATTGAACTCTGAAGCTTTCTTT
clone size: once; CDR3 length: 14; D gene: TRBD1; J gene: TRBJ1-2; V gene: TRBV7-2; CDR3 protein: CASSRDRNNYGYTF; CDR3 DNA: TGTGCCAGCAGTCGGGACAGAAATAACTATGGCTACACCTTC
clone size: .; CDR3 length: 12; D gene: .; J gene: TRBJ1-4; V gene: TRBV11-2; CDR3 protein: CASSLSGEKLFF; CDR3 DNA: TGTGCCAGCAGCTTGTCGGGTGAAAAACTGTTTTTT
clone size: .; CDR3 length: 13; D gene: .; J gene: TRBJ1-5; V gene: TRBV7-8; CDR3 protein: CASSVALGRTPHF; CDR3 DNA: TGTGCCAGCAGCGTAGCCCTGGGGAGGACACCGCATTTT
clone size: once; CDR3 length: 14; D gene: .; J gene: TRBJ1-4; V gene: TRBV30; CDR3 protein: CAWSVGATNEKLFF; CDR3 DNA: TGTGCCTGGAGTGTAGGGGCGACTAATGAAAAACTGTTTTTT
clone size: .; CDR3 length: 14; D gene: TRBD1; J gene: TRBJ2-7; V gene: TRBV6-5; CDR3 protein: CASRGQGASYEQYF; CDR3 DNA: TGTGCCAGCAGGGGACAGGGCGCGTCCTACGAGCAGTACTTC
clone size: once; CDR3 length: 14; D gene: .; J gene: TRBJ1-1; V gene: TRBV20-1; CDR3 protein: CSVSEGFMNTEAFF; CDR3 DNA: TGCAGTGTGAGTGAGGGGTTCATGAACACTGAAGCTTTCTTT
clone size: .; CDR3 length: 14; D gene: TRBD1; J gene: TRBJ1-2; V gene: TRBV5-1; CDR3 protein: CASSWGDSPLGYTF; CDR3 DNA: TGCGCCAGCAGCTGGGGGGACAGTCCCCTTGGCTACACCTTC
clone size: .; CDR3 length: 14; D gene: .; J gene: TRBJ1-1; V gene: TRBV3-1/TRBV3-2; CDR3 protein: CASSQDGRVPEAFF; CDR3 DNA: TGTGCCAGCAGCCAAGACGGACGCGTTCCTGAAGCTTTCTTT
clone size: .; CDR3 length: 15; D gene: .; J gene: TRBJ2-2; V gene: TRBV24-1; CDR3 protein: CATSAGAPRPGELFF; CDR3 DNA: TGTGCCACCAGTGCCGGGGCGCCCCGTCCCGGGGAGCTGTTTTTT